Below, one TCR beta chain is given with its context. These data belong to a study of T-cell reconstitution after alpha-beta-depleted transplantation in children. Germline CDR1 is SGHKS and CDR2 is YYEKEE (reference sequence). Trimming removed 4 bases at V and 6 bases at J, with 14 bases between. This CDR3 spans 15 amino acids. Unique molecular identifiers were used to barcode this TCRbeta library. A single record per CDR3 protein comes from TCRdb applying MiXCR to the PCR reads. The table lists about 250,000 distinct CDR3 sequences, roughly a quarter of them singletons. The origin of this receptor is a female patient under 10 years old who had a stem cell transplant for congenital amegakaryocytic thrombocytopenia, so the T cells may come from the graft donor. Sample: PBMCs, mostly from graft donor cells, taken 360 days after TCRalphabeta/CD19-depleted stem cell transplant. The rearrangement links TRBV5-5 to TRBJ1-6; perhaps TRBD1 as D (5 bases). The CDR3 reads CASSQATVANSPLHF. The CDR3 DNA reads as TGTGCCAGCAGCCAAGCGACAGTCGCTAATTCACCCCTCCACTTT.